Sequencing of this T cell receptor (beta chain) was carried out in a study of blood T cell repertoires in COVID-19. Study-level information: COVID-19 samples, acute and convalescent, were from the United States, Italy and Spain.

Exposed participants encountered a COVID-19 case during the 2 weeks preceding study entry. The V gene end was trimmed by 5 bases and the J gene end by 5 bases; junction bases not matched to a gene: 10. This CDR3 is built from 16 residues. CDR1 MNHEY and CDR2 SMNVEV come from the germline V gene (reference sequence). Method: immunoSEQ multiplex PCR; TCRdb's copy keeps in-frame clones and lacks some. The sample carries a few hundred thousand clones, about nine tenths recorded once. This sequence was found in a woman in her 30s who had been exposed to COVID-19. The genes are TRBV27 and TRBJ1-5; 9 positions agree with TRBD1. Sequences were obtained from PBMCs or T cells enriched from blood (not recorded which). The CDR3 spells CASSPRTGVADQPQHF. DNA for the CDR3: TGTGCCAGCAGTCCCCGGACAGGGGTTGCAGATCAGCCCCAGCATTTT.